This entry lists 23 T cell receptor beta chains sequenced from one sample in a study of high-grade serous ovarian cancer treatment subgroups. The tumor samples were collected prior to definitive surgery or chemotherapy. Clones were read by immunoSEQ multiplex PCR, and TCRdb kept only the in-frame ones, dropping some. The table has tens of thousands of clones, about 80% seen once; the top ten hold 2% to 2.5%. The sequenced sample was tumor tissue. The source of these receptors is a human donor with high-grade serous ovarian cancer.

The chain employs TRBV27 and TRBJ2-7; no firm D call. CDR3 size: 13 residues. Germline assignment: CDR1 MNHEY and CDR2 SMNVEV (reference sequence). Trimming shortened V by 6 bases and J by 7 bases, and 16 bases separated the two germline ends. DNA for the CDR3: TGTGCCAGCAGCGCGACCGGGCTGGAGGAGCAGTACTTC. Its protein product is CASSATGLEEQYF.

With respect to this clone: One end of the junction does not line up with germline, which may come from a read error. J is TRBJ2-3 and V is TRBV28; D is possibly TRBD2 (6 bases). Germline V gives CDR1 MDHEN, CDR2 SYDVKM. This CDR3 region has 14 residues. The CDR3 DNA follows: TGTGCCAGCAGTTTTTCGGCGGGAACAGTTACGCAGTATTTT. Protein: CASSFSAGTVTQYF. Full variable domain (outside the CDR3, taken from reference TRBV28 and TRBJ2-3): DVKVTQSSRYLVKRTGEKVFLECVQDMDHENMFWYRQDPGLGLRLIYFSYDVKMKEKGDIPEGYSVSREKKERFSLILESASTNQTSMYLCASSFSAGTVTQYFGPGTRLTVL.

This chain links TRBV19 with TRBJ2-7, with 9 bases aligning to TRBD2. This CDR3 is 18 amino acids long. V lost 4 bases to trimming and J lost 7 bases; unmatched junction nucleotides: 20. Germline CDR1 and CDR2: LNHDA and SQIVND (reference sequence). The CDR3 coding sequence is TGTGCCAGTAGTACCGTAGCGGGAGTCAGAACTACGAGCGCTGAGCAGTACTTC. This codes for CASSTVAGVRTTSAEQYF.

The J gene is TRBJ2-3, the V gene TRBV30; D not resolved. The germline gives CDR1 GTSNPN, CDR2 SVGIG (reference sequence). This CDR3 is 11 amino acids long. V was trimmed by 4 bases and J by 1 base, leaving 3 bases between them. This chain's CDR3 is CAWKGTDTQYF. Here the CDR3 DNA reads TGTGCCTGGAAGGGCACAGATACGCAGTATTTT.

CDR3 in DNA: TGTGCCAGCAGCCGAGGGACAGTTCTAAGTGAAAAACTGTTTTTT. The encoded protein is CASSRGTVLSEKLFF. The rearrangement joins TRBV7-9 to TRBJ1-4; TRBD1 aligns across 7 bases. CDR1 SEHNR and CDR2 FQNEAQ come from the germline V gene (reference sequence). Losses at the gene ends were 5 bases for V and 7 bases for J; bases not matched to a gene: 10. The CDR3 runs to 15 residues.

V gene TRBV10-1 combines with J gene TRBJ2-5; perhaps D is TRBD1 or TRBD2 (5 bases each). Per the germline V gene, CDR1 is WNHNN and CDR2 is SYGVQD (reference sequence). The CDR3 is made up of 14 amino acids. The V end was cut by 4 bases, the J end by 4 bases, with 13 bases between. CDR3 DNA sequence: TGCGCCAGCAGTGCCGGGACGGCTTCAGAGACCCAGTACTTC. It codes for CASSAGTASETQYF.

V gene TRBV4-2 combines with J gene TRBJ2-7; 9 nucleotides agree with TRBD2. V lost 1 base to trimming and J lost 3 bases; unmatched junction nucleotides: 7. Germline values: CDR1 LGHNA, CDR2 YNFKEQ. The CDR3 covers 16 residues. The CDR3 sequence: CASSQVEASGNYEQYF. The DNA for the CDR3 is TGTGCCAGCAGCCAAGTAGAGGCTAGCGGGAACTACGAGCAGTACTTC.

The chain joins TRBV19 to TRBJ1-3; D possibly corresponds to TRBD1 (5 bases). The length of the CDR3 is 14 residues. V was cut by 7 bases and J by 6 bases, with 16 bases left in between. From germline, CDR1 is LNHDA and CDR2 SQIVND (reference sequence). The CDR3 DNA reads TGTGCCAGTAACGCCGGCCGGGACGTAAACACCATATATTTT. It specifies CASNAGRDVNTIYF. Drawing the rest from reference TRBV19 and TRBJ1-3, the complete variable domain is DGGITQSPKYLFRKEGQNVTLSCEQNLNHDAMYWYRQDPGQGLRLIYYSQIVNDFQKGDIAEGYSVSREKKESFPLTVTSAQKNPTAFYLCASNAGRDVNTIYFGEGSWLTVV.

This sequence joins TRBV5-6 and TRBJ2-7; D is possibly TRBD2 (6 bases). The CDR3 contains 14 residues. From germline, CDR1 is SGHDT and CDR2 YYEEEE. V was clipped by 0 bases and J by 4 bases, with 11 bases between them. Written as DNA, the CDR3 is TGTGCCAGCAGCTTGGGGTGGGCGGGATACGAGCAGTACTTC. This translates into CASSLGWAGYEQYF.

The gene calls are TRBV28 and TRBJ1-3; D gene unclear. This CDR3 is 15 amino acids long. Trimming pared 3 bases from V and 3 bases from J, leaving 12 bases between. CDR1 and CDR2 (germline): MDHEN, SYDVKM. The CDR3 region is CASSLGQVVGNTIYF. CDR3 DNA sequence: TGTGCCAGCAGTTTGGGCCAGGTCGTTGGAAACACCATATATTTT.

V usage is TRBV9 and J usage is TRBJ2-4, with 10 positions matching TRBD2. V trimming: 3 bases; J trimming: 8 bases; junction bases outside the gene matches: 5. There are 14 residues in the CDR3. The germline CDR1 and CDR2 sequences are SGDLS and YYNGEE. The DNA of the CDR3 is TGTGCCAGCAGCGCGGGACTAGCGACAGACATTCAGTACTTC. Protein product: CASSAGLATDIQYF. Looking up the rest from reference TRBV9 and TRBJ2-4 gives the full variable domain: DSGVTQTPKHLITATGQRVTLRCSPRSGDLSVYWYQQSLDQGLQFLIQYYNGEERAKGNILERFSAQQFPDLHSELNLSSLELGDSALYFCASSAGLATDIQYFGAGTRLSVL.

This chain joins TRBV9 and TRBJ2-1; D may correspond to TRBD1 or TRBD2 (6 bases each). Trimming took 0 bases from V and 1 from J, leaving 17 bases between them. Germline CDR1 SGDLS, CDR2 YYNGEE. There are 18 residues in the CDR3. CDR3 in DNA: TGTGCCAGCAGCGTAGTTCCGAGAGGGGGAGGATCCTACAATGAGCAGTTCTTC. Translation gives CASSVVPRGGGSYNEQFF.

The chain employs TRBV7-9 and TRBJ1-2; no clear D gene. Germline V gives CDR1 SEHNR, CDR2 FQNEAQ (reference sequence). V was shortened by 6 bases and J by 2 bases, with 16 bases between the two germline ends. This CDR3 has 15 residues. The CDR3 protein is CASSRRQDGNYGYTF. The CDR3 DNA reads TGTGCCAGCAGTCGGAGGCAGGATGGCAACTATGGCTACACCTTC.

The rearrangement joins TRBV18 to TRBJ2-7; D gene ambiguous. V was clipped by 5 bases and J by 0 bases, with 8 bases between them. Germline values: CDR1 KGHSH, CDR2 LQKENI. CDR3 length equals 13 residues. The CDR3 protein is CASSDGNSYEQYF. The DNA for the CDR3 is TGTGCCAGCTCAGACGGAAACTCCTACGAGCAGTACTTC. Full variable domain (missing parts from reference TRBV18 and TRBJ2-7): NAGVMQNPRHLVRRRGQEARLRCSPMKGHSHVYWYRQLPEEGLKFMVYLQKENIIDESGMPKERFSAEFPKEGPSILRIQQVVRGDSAAYFCASSDGNSYEQYFGPGTRLTVT.

This clone was picked up a small number of times. CDR3 in DNA: TGTGCCAGCAGCTTAGGGGTGGGCATTCAGTACTTC. Protein: CASSLGVGIQYF. J is TRBJ2-4 and V is TRBV7-9; D is unresolved. Germline lookup yields CDR1 SEHNR and CDR2 FQNEAQ (reference sequence). V lost 1 base and J 9 bases, leaving 7 bases between the germline ends. The CDR3 totals 12 residues. The full variable domain, completed using reference TRBV7-9 and TRBJ2-4, is DTGVSQNPRHKITKRGQNVTFRCDPISEHNRLYWYRQTLGQGPEFLTYFQNEAQLEKSRLLSDRFSAERPKGSFSTLEIQRTEQGDSAMYLCASSLGVGIQYFGAGTRLSVL.

The chain has TRBV30 and TRBJ1-2; D ambiguous. The CDR3 length is 13 residues. V was trimmed by 5 bases and J by 8 bases, leaving 18 bases between them. Germline lookup yields CDR1 GTSNPN and CDR2 SVGIG (reference sequence). For the CDR3, the DNA is TGTGCCTGGGGTCTCCCCGGATCGGGGGGCTACACCTTC. This gives the protein CAWGLPGSGGYTF.

V is TRBV7-2 and J is TRBJ2-3, with unresolved D. The CDR3 length is 15 residues. The V end lost 1 base, the J end lost 2 bases, and 10 bases lay between the germline ends. Germline V gives CDR1 SGHTA, CDR2 FQGNSA. The CDR3 DNA reads TGTGCCAGCAGCTTAGTAAGGCGGCCCACAGATACGCAGTATTTT. Its protein is CASSLVRRPTDTQYF.

This chain joins TRBV25-1 and TRBJ1-2; D ambiguous. This CDR3 comprises 13 residues. V lost 7 bases and J lost 5, with 14 bases in between. CDR1 and CDR2 (germline): MGHDK, SYGVNS. Here the CDR3 reads CASIAAGGYGYTF. The CDR3, as DNA: TGTGCCAGCATAGCGGCAGGCGGGTATGGCTACACCTTC.

This sequence joins TRBV5-1 and TRBJ2-1; 8 bases are shared with TRBD2. V lost 1 base and J lost 6; bases outside the gene matches: 6. CDR3 length: 15 residues. Germline values: CDR1 SGHRS, CDR2 YFSETQ. The CDR3 DNA reads TGCGCCAGCAGCTTGCCACGGGAGGGGGTCAATGAGCAGTTCTTC. Its protein is CASSLPREGVNEQFF.

The chain uses TRBV28 and TRBJ2-3; D gene uncertain. The V gene's germline CDR1 is MDHEN and CDR2 SYDVKM. V was pared by 5 bases and J by 0 bases, with 12 bases between. The CDR3 length is 15 residues. The DNA for the CDR3 is TGTGCCAGCAGTCCCCTAAGCCCCAGCACAGATACGCAGTATTTT. Its protein is CASSPLSPSTDTQYF.

This chain uses TRBV11-2 with TRBJ2-5, with D maybe TRBD1 (5 bases). In germline, CDR1 is SGHAT, CDR2 FQNNGV. This CDR3 spans 15 amino acids. Trimming removed 1 base at V and 4 bases at J, with 13 bases between. The CDR3 DNA is TGTGCCAGCAGCTTAGGTGGCCGACAGAGAGAGACCCAGTACTTC. It translates to CASSLGGRQRETQYF.

V usage is TRBV2 and J usage is TRBJ2-3; D gene unclear. The germline CDR1 and CDR2 sequences are SNHLY and FYNNEI. The CDR3 is made up of 14 amino acids. With 4 bases removed from V and 0 bases from J, the gap between germline ends came to 8 bases. CDR3 coding DNA: TGTGCCAGCAGTGCGGCCCGAAGCACAGATACGCAGTATTTT. It codes for CASSAARSTDTQYF.

This sequence joins TRBV18 and TRBJ2-1, with TRBD2 matching over 11 bases. Germline CDR1 KGHSH, CDR2 LQKENI. Trimming removed 3 bases from V and 3 bases from J; junction bases left unmatched: 1. This CDR3 is built from 15 residues. CDR3 residues: CASSPTSGSYNEQFF. CDR3 nucleotide sequence: TGTGCCAGCTCACCCACTAGCGGGAGCTACAATGAGCAGTTCTTC.